These 27 T cell receptor beta chains were all obtained from the same sample, sequenced in a study of CD8 T cells in Susac syndrome. A quantity of roughly 0.5 to 1 ug RNA underwent reverse transcription using random hexamers. TCRdb used MiXCR to reprocess the immunoSEQ multiplex PCR reads, holding one entry per CDR3 protein. Of 65,000 to 80,000 distinct CDR3 sequences in the sample, about 91% were seen once. The sequenced material came from CD8+ T cells from PBMCs. All receptors derive from a human donor with multiple sclerosis.

This clonotype has only a few counts. The chain has TRBV13 and TRBJ2-1; D uncertain. Germline CDR1 reads PRHDT; CDR2 reads FYEKMQ (reference sequence). Trimming pared 1 base from V and 7 bases from J, leaving 8 bases between. The CDR3 consists of 13 residues. CDR3 residues: CASSLVSHNEQFF. CDR3 coding DNA: TGTGCCAGCAGCTTAGTCTCTCATAATGAGCAGTTCTTC.

V usage is TRBV28 and J usage is TRBJ2-1, with TRBD1 matching 7 bases. The germline V gene encodes CDR1 MDHEN and CDR2 SYDVKM. The V segment lost 1 base and the J segment 7 bases; nucleotides outside the gene matches: 10. The CDR3 is made up of 16 amino acids. In DNA, the CDR3 is TGTGCCAGCAGTTTATCCTCCAGGGGGATGAGAAATGAGCAGTTCTTC. Its translation is CASSLSSRGMRNEQFF.

This clonotype has only one observation. The V gene is TRBV29-1, the J gene TRBJ1-1; D ambiguous. The V and J ends lost 7 bases and 6 bases respectively, with 12 bases between them. CDR3 length: 11 amino acids. The germline V gene encodes CDR1 SQVTM and CDR2 ANQGSEA. CDR3 protein: CSAIHYAEAFF. CDR3 DNA sequence: TGCAGCGCCATTCACTATGCTGAAGCTTTCTTT.

The chain has TRBV15 and TRBJ2-1, with 12 nucleotides matching TRBD2. CDR3 size: 19 residues. Germline-derived CDR1 and CDR2 are LNHNV and YYDKDF (reference sequence). The V and J ends lost 0 bases and 2 bases, in that order; junction bases with no gene match: 8. CDR3 amino acids: CATSRDIGLAGGPYNEQFF. In DNA, the CDR3 is TGTGCCACCAGCAGAGATATTGGTCTAGCGGGAGGGCCCTACAATGAGCAGTTCTTC.

This chain connects TRBV27 to TRBJ2-2, with D tentatively TRBD1 or TRBD2 (6 bases each). This CDR3 spans 16 amino acids. The V end was cut by 4 bases, the J end by 7 bases, with 19 bases between. CDR1 and CDR2 from the germline V gene are MNHEY and SMNVEV (reference sequence). This CDR3 is CASSSRGQGHFGELFF. The CDR3, as DNA: TGTGCCAGCAGTTCCCGGGGGCAGGGACATTTCGGGGAGCTGTTTTTT.

J is TRBJ2-7 and V is TRBV20-1, with 13 nucleotides matching TRBD2. The junction had 8 bases not matched to a gene; V was cut back by 6 bases and J by 6 bases. Germline V CDR1 and CDR2: DFQATT, SNEGSKA (reference sequence). This CDR3 region has 14 residues. In DNA, the CDR3 is TGCAGTGCCCCCGACTGGACTAGCGGGGGCGAGCAGTACTTC. This codes for CSAPDWTSGGEQYF.

This rearrangement joins TRBV12-3 or TRBV12-4 to TRBJ2-7; 7 bases agree with TRBD2. The CDR3 is 14 residues long. V shed 3 bases, J shed 2 bases, and the junction held 4 bases outside the gene matches. CDR3 loop: CASSFLAGPYEQYF. The DNA for the CDR3 is TGTGCCAGCAGTTTTTTAGCGGGCCCCTACGAGCAGTACTTC.

This clonotype occurred once. This chain joins TRBV10-3 and TRBJ1-2; perhaps TRBD1 as D (6 bases). The CDR3 is made up of 14 amino acids. Germline loops: CDR1 ENHRY, CDR2 SYGVKD. Trimming removed 2 bases from V and 7 bases from J, with 14 bases in between. The CDR3 DNA sequence: TGTGCCATCAGTGAGACAGGGCATAGTGGTGGCTACACCTTC. Its translation is CAISETGHSGGYTF.

The CDR3 sequence is CAWSPKNTGNQPQHF. CDR3 DNA: TGTGCCTGGAGTCCTAAGAACACAGGGAATCAGCCCCAGCATTTT. The chain employs TRBV30 and TRBJ1-5; possibly TRBD1 for D (6 bases). The CDR3 is made up of 15 amino acids. V lost 2 bases, J lost 4 bases, and 15 bases lay in between. The germline gives CDR1 GTSNPN, CDR2 SVGIG (reference sequence).

The chain is built from TRBV4-3 and TRBJ2-7, with 7 bases matching TRBD1. There are 16 residues in the CDR3. Per germline, CDR1 LGHNA and CDR2 YSLEER. The junction had 5 bases not matched to a gene; V was cut back by 0 bases and J by 0 bases. CDR3 nucleotides: TGCGCCAGCAGCCAAGATAGGACAGGACTCTCCTACGAGCAGTACTTC. This codes for CASSQDRTGLSYEQYF.

The V call is TRBV6-6, the J call TRBJ2-7; 11 bases agree with TRBD2. Trimming cost V 0 bases and J 4 bases; bases outside gene matches: 5. Per the germline V gene, CDR1 is MNHNY and CDR2 is SVGAGI (reference sequence). This CDR3 contains 16 residues. In DNA form, the CDR3 reads TGTGCCAGCAGTTACTCTCAGACTAGCGGGGTTTACGAGCAGTACTTC. Protein: CASSYSQTSGVYEQYF.

This clonotype was detected only a few times. This rearrangement joins TRBV7-9 to TRBJ1-5, with D unresolved. Germline V CDR1 and CDR2: SEHNR, FQNEAQ (reference sequence). V lost 4 bases and J lost 5, with 6 bases in between. The CDR3 length is 12 residues. As DNA, the CDR3 is TGTGCCAGCAGCTCTTCCGATCAGCCCCAGCATTTT. Protein sequence: CASSSSDQPQHF.

The rearrangement joins TRBV12-3 or TRBV12-4 to TRBJ1-5, with unresolved D. The CDR3 spans 14 residues. V was cut by 6 bases and J by 2 bases, with 11 bases left in between. Written as DNA, the CDR3 is TGTGCCAGCAGCCCTTGGGAGGGCAATCAGCCCCAGCATTTT. Its translation: CASSPWEGNQPQHF.

The rearrangement joins TRBV4-1 to TRBJ2-7, with TRBD1 as a possible D gene (6 bases). CDR1 and CDR2 from the germline V gene are MGHRA and YSYEKL. Trimming left V 0 bases short and J 6 bases short, with 12 bases between. The CDR3 extends over 14 amino acids. CDR3 sequence: CASSQEGGNAEQYF. Here the CDR3 DNA reads TGCGCCAGCAGCCAAGAAGGGGGAAACGCCGAGCAGTACTTC.

The chain carries TRBV30 and TRBJ1-1; no reliable D call. The V gene's germline CDR1 is GTSNPN and CDR2 SVGIG (reference sequence). The CDR3 is made up of 11 amino acids. Trimming shortened V by 8 bases and J by 7 bases, and 14 bases separated the two germline ends. CDR3 bases: TGTGCCCGCGGAGAGGCAGTTGAAGCTTTCTTT. It is translated as CARGEAVEAFF.

The J gene is TRBJ2-1, the V gene TRBV4-1; D is possibly TRBD1 (6 bases). Germline CDR1 and CDR2: MGHRA and YSYEKL. The ends were cut back, 0 bases at V and 9 bases at J, with 15 bases in the middle. This CDR3 comprises 15 residues. CDR3: CASSQEGARSGEQFF. The CDR3 bases are TGCGCCAGCAGCCAAGAGGGGGCCAGATCCGGTGAGCAGTTCTTC.

This chain uses TRBV7-9 with TRBJ1-1, with D perhaps TRBD1 (5 bases). V was pared by 5 bases and J by 0 bases, with 16 bases between. Per the germline V gene, CDR1 is SEHNR and CDR2 is FQNEAQ (reference sequence). CDR3 size: 16 residues. The CDR3 DNA follows: TGTGCCAGCAGCCCTCACGGGGGGGGAATGAACACTGAAGCTTTCTTT. Protein sequence: CASSPHGGGMNTEAFF.

This chain connects TRBV3-1 to TRBJ2-1; D is uncertain. V was cut by 0 bases and J by 6 bases, with 6 bases left in between. There are 13 residues in the CDR3. Per the germline V gene, CDR1 is LGHDT and CDR2 is YNNKEL (reference sequence). This CDR3 is CASSQDEGNEQFF. Written as DNA, the CDR3 is TGTGCCAGCAGCCAAGATGAAGGCAATGAGCAGTTCTTC.

The table lists this clonotype with a count of one. V gene TRBV10-3 combines with J gene TRBJ2-1, with D possibly matching TRBD2 (6 bases). Trimming removed 0 bases at V and 2 bases at J, with 26 bases between. This CDR3 is built from 21 residues. The V gene's germline CDR1 is ENHRY and CDR2 SYGVKD. The CDR3 coding sequence is TGTGCCATCAGTGAGTCTGGGGCCGTGGGCCGTCTAGCGAGGGCCTACAATGAGCAGTTCTTC. Its translation: CAISESGAVGRLARAYNEQFF.

J is TRBJ1-4 and V is TRBV2; D is uncertain. The V gene lost 2 bases and the J gene lost 8 bases, with 15 bases spanning the gap. The CDR3 totals 15 residues. The germline gives CDR1 SNHLY, CDR2 FYNNEI. In DNA form, the CDR3 reads TGTGCCAGCAGTGAAAGATTCGTCCGTCGGGAAAAACTGTTTTTT. It specifies CASSERFVRREKLFF.

CDR3 bases: TGCGCCAGCAGCCCGGACTACCTCTACGAGCAGTACTTC. This gives the protein CASSPDYLYEQYF. The rearrangement joins TRBV4-3 to TRBJ2-7; maybe TRBD2 (6 bases). The CDR3 is 13 amino acids. V was shortened by 4 bases and J by 3 bases, with 10 bases between the two germline ends. Germline V gene data show CDR1 as LGHNA and CDR2 as YSLEER.

The chain recombines TRBV15 with TRBJ2-1; D possibly corresponds to TRBD2 (5 bases). This CDR3 comprises 16 residues. The germline CDR1 and CDR2 sequences are LNHNV and YYDKDF (reference sequence). V was pared by 4 bases and J by 4 bases, with 17 bases between. CDR3 coding DNA: TGTGCCACCAGCATGGACTCGCCCTTTCAATACAATGAGCAGTTCTTC. This sequence encodes CATSMDSPFQYNEQFF.

The CDR3 protein is CASSRGLGETQYF. The CDR3 DNA reads as TGTGCCAGCAGTCGTGGTTTAGGAGAGACCCAGTACTTC. The chain has TRBV28 and TRBJ2-5, with unresolved D. Germline values: CDR1 MDHEN, CDR2 SYDVKM. V was trimmed by 5 bases and J by 4 bases, leaving 11 bases between them. The length of the CDR3 is 13 residues.

The chain employs TRBV7-9 and TRBJ1-4, with D possibly matching TRBD1 (5 bases). The CDR3 is 15 amino acids. Germline V CDR1 and CDR2: SEHNR, FQNEAQ (reference sequence). V was shortened by 0 bases and J by 3 bases, with 8 bases between the two germline ends. For the CDR3, the DNA is TGTGCCAGCAGCTTAGCGGTGGGGGCTAATGAAAAACTGTTTTTT. As protein: CASSLAVGANEKLFF. Drawing the rest from reference TRBV7-9 and TRBJ1-4, the complete variable domain is DTGVSQNPRHKITKRGQNVTFRCDPISEHNRLYWYRQTLGQGPEFLTYFQNEAQLEKSRLLSDRFSAERPKGSFSTLEIQRTEQGDSAMYLCASSLAVGANEKLFFGSGTQLSVL.

V is TRBV6-5 and J is TRBJ2-1; D not resolved. The germline V gene has CDR1 MNHEY and CDR2 SVGAGI. CDR3 length: 13 residues. Deletions cut 2 bases from V and 5 bases from J, with 7 bases between. Here the CDR3 reads CASSYEAHNEQFF. CDR3 nucleotides: TGTGCCAGCAGTTACGAAGCCCACAATGAGCAGTTCTTC.

This chain uses TRBV5-6 with TRBJ1-5; weak D call: TRBD1 (5 bases). The germline V and J ends were trimmed by 1 base and 0 bases, with 11 bases remaining between them. The CDR3 contains 16 residues. Germline CDR1 reads SGHDT; CDR2 reads YYEEEE. The CDR3, as DNA: TGTGCCAGCAGCTTGTGGGGGTTCTATAGCAATCAGCCCCAGCATTTT. Residues: CASSLWGFYSNQPQHF.

The rearrangement links TRBV9 to TRBJ2-6; a weak D match, TRBD1 (6 bases). Per germline, CDR1 SGDLS and CDR2 YYNGEE. This CDR3 contains 18 residues. Trimming took off 3 bases at V and 0 bases at J, with 16 bases between the two ends. DNA for the CDR3: TGTGCCAGCAGCGACCCCGGGACATCCAACTCTGGGGCCAACGTCCTGACTTTC. Amino acid sequence: CASSDPGTSNSGANVLTF. The variable domain in full, completed from reference TRBV9 and TRBJ2-6, reads DSGVTQTPKHLITATGQRVTLRCSPRSGDLSVYWYQQSLDQGLQFLIQYYNGEERAKGNILERFSAQQFPDLHSELNLSSLELGDSALYFCASSDPGTSNSGANVLTFGAGSRLTVL.